A selection of T cell receptor beta chains follows, all from one sample in a study of cytomegalovirus exposure and HLA in healthy donors. This table comes from immunoSEQ multiplex PCR, and its TCRdb copy is limited to in-frame clones, with some not included. This specimen shows around 140,000 clones; the ten leading clones hold about 2.3%. The sample was PBMCs. The receptors derive from a woman aged 18 to 35 in good health and CMV-seronegative. CDR3s include the opening cysteine and the closing phenylalanine or tryptophan. The order of the fields is V gene, J gene, D gene, CDR3 protein, CDR3 DNA. D genes are given only for firm matches.

V gene: TRBV5-6; J gene: TRBJ1-4; D gene: NA; CDR3 protein: CASSLLGGEKLFF; CDR3 DNA: TGTGCCAGCAGTCTTCTTGGGGGGGAAAAACTGTTTTTT
V gene: TRBV14; J gene: TRBJ1-2; D gene: TRBD1; CDR3 protein: CASSQDDRGVLGYTF; CDR3 DNA: TGTGCCAGCAGCCAGGACGACAGGGGAGTTCTTGGCTACACCTTC
V gene: TRBV18; J gene: TRBJ1-5; D gene: NA; CDR3 protein: CASSPGRVGQPQHF; CDR3 DNA: TGTGCCAGCTCACCAGGGAGGGTGGGTCAGCCCCAGCATTTT
V gene: TRBV6-1; J gene: TRBJ1-4; D gene: TRBD1; CDR3 protein: CASSETGRNEKLFF; CDR3 DNA: TGTGCCAGCAGTGAGACAGGGAGAAATGAAAAACTGTTTTTT
V gene: TRBV11-3; J gene: TRBJ2-5; D gene: NA; CDR3 protein: CASSLVAAAQETQYF; CDR3 DNA: TGTGCCAGCAGCTTAGTAGCGGCGGCTCAAGAGACCCAGTACTTC
V gene: TRBV7-3; J gene: TRBJ2-3; D gene: NA; CDR3 protein: CASSLTRQTSTDTQYF; CDR3 DNA: TGTGCCAGCAGCTTAACGAGACAAACTAGCACAGATACGCAGTATTTT
V gene: TRBV19; J gene: TRBJ1-2; D gene: TRBD1; CDR3 protein: CASSPSGQGSYGYTF; CDR3 DNA: TGTGCCAGTAGTCCTTCGGGACAGGGATCTTATGGCTACACCTTC
V gene: TRBV15; J gene: TRBJ2-2; D gene: TRBD2; CDR3 protein: CATSGAGGFTGELFF; CDR3 DNA: TGTGCCACCAGCGGGGCGGGAGGGTTTACCGGGGAGCTGTTTTTT
V gene: TRBV10-3; J gene: TRBJ1-6; D gene: NA; CDR3 protein: CAISDSQGYNSPLHF; CDR3 DNA: TGTGCCATCAGTGATAGTCAGGGGTATAATTCACCCCTCCACTTT
V gene: TRBV7-9; J gene: TRBJ2-5; D gene: TRBD2; CDR3 protein: CASSTRPRTSGGTGETQYF; CDR3 DNA: TGTGCCAGCAGCACCCGACCAAGGACTAGCGGGGGTACTGGGGAGACCCAGTACTTC
V gene: TRBV25-1; J gene: TRBJ2-5; D gene: NA; CDR3 protein: CASSETGMYQETQYF; CDR3 DNA: TGTGCCAGCAGTGAAACCGGGATGTACCAAGAGACCCAGTACTTC
V gene: TRBV11-2; J gene: TRBJ2-7; D gene: NA; CDR3 protein: CASSLGGGYEQYF; CDR3 DNA: TGTGCCAGCAGCTTAGGAGGGGGCTACGAGCAGTACTTC
V gene: TRBV29-1; J gene: TRBJ1-5; D gene: TRBD1; CDR3 protein: CSVSGTENQPQHF; CDR3 DNA: TGCAGCGTTTCCGGGACAGAAAATCAGCCCCAGCATTTT
V gene: TRBV27; J gene: TRBJ2-1; D gene: NA; CDR3 protein: CASSRRAGNEQFF; CDR3 DNA: TGTGCCAGCAGTCGGCGGGCGGGTAATGAGCAGTTCTTC
V gene: TRBV19; J gene: TRBJ2-1; D gene: NA; CDR3 protein: CASSDGAGRNEQFF; CDR3 DNA: TGTGCCAGTAGTGACGGGGCAGGGAGGAATGAGCAGTTCTTC
V gene: TRBV6-5; J gene: TRBJ2-1; D gene: TRBD1; CDR3 protein: CASSSRQGERFF; CDR3 DNA: TGTGCCAGCAGTTCTCGACAGGGAGAGAGGTTCTTC
V gene: TRBV7-6; J gene: TRBJ2-7; D gene: NA; CDR3 protein: CASSLAQGNEQYF; CDR3 DNA: TGTGCCAGCAGCTTAGCACAGGGCAACGAGCAGTACTTC
V gene: TRBV29-1; J gene: TRBJ2-5; D gene: TRBD2; CDR3 protein: CSVVFGLGVQETQYF; CDR3 DNA: TGCAGCGTTGTTTTCGGACTAGGGGTCCAAGAGACCCAGTACTTC
V gene: TRBV6-5; J gene: TRBJ2-3; D gene: NA; CDR3 protein: CASQRGSHGTDTQYF; CDR3 DNA: TGTGCCAGCCAGAGGGGGAGCCACGGCACAGATACGCAGTATTTT
V gene: TRBV29-1; J gene: TRBJ2-3; D gene: TRBD2; CDR3 protein: CSVAAGTSGSSDTQYF; CDR3 DNA: TGCAGCGTCGCGGCCGGGACTAGCGGGAGTTCAGATACGCAGTATTTT
V gene: TRBV18; J gene: TRBJ2-2; D gene: NA; CDR3 protein: CASSPATNTGELFF; CDR3 DNA: TGTGCCAGCTCACCGGCAACGAACACCGGGGAGCTGTTTTTT
V gene: TRBV7-3; J gene: TRBJ1-2; D gene: TRBD1; CDR3 protein: CASSIDGTGDYGYTF; CDR3 DNA: TGTGCCAGCAGCATCGACGGTACAGGGGACTATGGCTACACCTTC
V gene: TRBV5-1; J gene: TRBJ2-3; D gene: NA; CDR3 protein: CASSPRGSDTQYF; CDR3 DNA: TGCGCCAGCAGCCCCCGCGGATCCGATACGCAGTATTTT
V gene: TRBV10-3; J gene: TRBJ2-1; D gene: TRBD2; CDR3 protein: CAISESKGLGVNEQFF; CDR3 DNA: TGTGCCATCAGTGAGTCGAAGGGACTAGGGGTCAATGAGCAGTTCTTC
V gene: TRBV15; J gene: TRBJ2-1; D gene: TRBD2; CDR3 protein: CATSRDLLAESSYNEQFF; CDR3 DNA: TGTGCCACCAGCAGAGATCTCCTAGCGGAAAGCTCCTACAATGAGCAGTTCTTC
V gene: TRBV11-3; J gene: TRBJ2-4; D gene: NA; CDR3 protein: CASSLAEGRNIQYF; CDR3 DNA: TGTGCCAGCAGCTTAGCTGAAGGGAGAAACATTCAGTACTTC
V gene: TRBV5-1; J gene: TRBJ2-1; D gene: TRBD2; CDR3 protein: CASSPAAGANNEQFF; CDR3 DNA: TGCGCCAGCAGCCCGGCGGCGGGAGCCAACAATGAGCAGTTCTTC
V gene: TRBV7-2; J gene: TRBJ2-7; D gene: NA; CDR3 protein: CASSFSRSRGKCNEQYF; CDR3 DNA: TGTGCCAGCAGCTTCAGCCGGAGCCGAGGTAAGTGCAACGAGCAGTACTTC
V gene: TRBV2; J gene: TRBJ1-1; D gene: NA; CDR3 protein: CASSALQGVTEAFF; CDR3 DNA: TGTGCCAGCAGTGCTTTACAGGGTGTAACTGAAGCTTTCTTT
V gene: TRBV7-6; J gene: TRBJ1-3; D gene: NA; CDR3 protein: CASSSPLQDSGNTIYF; CDR3 DNA: TGTGCCAGCAGCTCGCCCCTACAGGACTCTGGAAACACCATATATTTT
V gene: TRBV7-6; J gene: TRBJ1-6; D gene: NA; CDR3 protein: CASSPLQGGNSPLHF; CDR3 DNA: TGTGCCAGCAGCCCCTTACAGGGTGGTAATTCACCCCTCCACTTT
V gene: TRBV30; J gene: TRBJ2-1; D gene: NA; CDR3 protein: CAWTTGAREQFF; CDR3 DNA: TGTGCCTGGACCACGGGAGCAAGGGAGCAGTTCTTC
V gene: TRBV6-1; J gene: TRBJ1-1; D gene: NA; CDR3 protein: CASSELTEAFF; CDR3 DNA: TGTGCCAGCAGTGAACTCACTGAAGCTTTCTTT
V gene: TRBV5-1; J gene: TRBJ1-2; D gene: NA; CDR3 protein: CASRQSTETYGYTF; CDR3 DNA: TGCGCCAGCAGGCAATCGACGGAGACCTATGGCTACACCTTC
V gene: TRBV5-1; J gene: TRBJ2-7; D gene: NA; CDR3 protein: CASSLDQLEYEQYF; CDR3 DNA: TGCGCCAGCAGCTTGGACCAACTAGAGTACGAGCAGTACTTC
V gene: TRBV5-1; J gene: TRBJ1-2; D gene: TRBD1; CDR3 protein: CASSKGQGSAGVGYTF; CDR3 DNA: TGCGCCAGCAGCAAGGGACAGGGATCCGCCGGGGTTGGCTACACCTTC
V gene: TRBV5-8; J gene: TRBJ1-2; D gene: TRBD1; CDR3 protein: CASSLLGTGPPYFGYTF; CDR3 DNA: TGTGCCAGCAGCTTGCTAGGGACAGGCCCCCCCTATTTTGGCTACACCTTC
V gene: TRBV19; J gene: TRBJ2-3; D gene: TRBD2; CDR3 protein: CASSVQRGPTDTQYF; CDR3 DNA: TGTGCCAGTAGTGTGCAGCGGGGGCCCACAGATACGCAGTATTTT
V gene: TRBV30; J gene: TRBJ2-2; D gene: NA; CDR3 protein: CAGLGASNTGELFF; CDR3 DNA: TGTGCCGGCTTAGGGGCCAGCAACACCGGGGAGCTGTTTTTT
V gene: TRBV10-3; J gene: TRBJ2-3; D gene: TRBD2; CDR3 protein: CAIRVAGGSTDTQYF; CDR3 DNA: TGTGCCATCAGGGTAGCGGGAGGGAGCACAGATACGCAGTATTTT
V gene: TRBV4-3; J gene: TRBJ1-1; D gene: NA; CDR3 protein: CASSQDWQARNTEAFF; CDR3 DNA: TGCGCCAGCAGCCAAGATTGGCAGGCCAGGAACACTGAAGCTTTCTTT
V gene: TRBV9; J gene: TRBJ2-2; D gene: TRBD1; CDR3 protein: CASSVRGQTNTGELFF; CDR3 DNA: TGTGCCAGCAGCGTAAGGGGACAGACGAACACCGGGGAGCTGTTTTTT
V gene: TRBV12-5; J gene: TRBJ2-2; D gene: NA; CDR3 protein: CASGLWQTNTGELFF; CDR3 DNA: TGTGCTAGTGGTTTGTGGCAGACGAACACCGGGGAGCTGTTTTTT
V gene: TRBV2; J gene: TRBJ2-5; D gene: TRBD1; CDR3 protein: CASSEMTGSGETQYF; CDR3 DNA: TGTGCCAGCAGTGAGATGACAGGGAGTGGGGAGACCCAGTACTTC
V gene: TRBV5-4; J gene: TRBJ1-2; D gene: NA; CDR3 protein: CASSSSGHPNYGYTF; CDR3 DNA: TGTGCCAGCAGCTCGTCAGGACACCCTAACTATGGCTACACCTTC
V gene: TRBV4-1; J gene: TRBJ2-5; D gene: TRBD1; CDR3 protein: CASSPDRGFTETQYF; CDR3 DNA: TGCGCCAGCAGCCCGGACAGGGGGTTCACCGAGACCCAGTACTTC
V gene: TRBV10-3; J gene: TRBJ1-2; D gene: TRBD1; CDR3 protein: CAISGGRDSGGYGYTF; CDR3 DNA: TGTGCCATCAGTGGGGGACGGGACAGCGGGGGTTATGGCTACACCTTC
V gene: TRBV4-2; J gene: TRBJ1-1; D gene: NA; CDR3 protein: CASSHSRGNTEAFF; CDR3 DNA: TGTGCCAGCAGCCATTCAAGGGGGAACACTGAAGCTTTCTTT
V gene: TRBV5-4; J gene: TRBJ2-7; D gene: TRBD1; CDR3 protein: CASSLDLAGQGIEQYF; CDR3 DNA: TGTGCCAGCAGCTTGGATCTTGCGGGACAGGGAATCGAGCAGTACTTC